This TCR beta chain came from a study of CD8 T cells in ankylosing spondylitis (dated by TCRdb to the late 2010s). As for the study more broadly: To find TCR variants linked to disease, the study profiled T cell receptor beta repertoires in ankylosing spondylitis patients and healthy donors. Peripheral blood samples were taken, and synovial fluid was additionally collected from ankylosing spondylitis patients. In total, the full study cohort was made up of 108 healthy donors and about two dozen ankylosing spondylitis patients.

This clonotype was counted ten times or more. Its antigen specificity is not known. No base-level quality is on record; no much larger clone is a single base apart. What the work shows at the level of the full study, not this receptor alone: Blood from ankylosing spondylitis patients appeared to be characterized by a TCR beta motif composed of 7 to 9 highly homologous amino acid variants. Some TCR beta motif variants had previously been reported in synovial fluid and blood of reactive arthritis patients, which suggested common disease-initiation mechanisms. The disease-linked clones were reported to be significantly enriched in matched synovial fluid samples from ankylosing spondylitis patients. In peripheral blood, the disease-linked clones were found at relatively low frequencies and had a CD8+ phenotype.

For sequencing, an Illumina HiSeq 2500 was employed. TCR beta libraries were prepared by quantitative 5'-RACE with molecular barcodes. The published analysis was carried out like this. To identify disease-linked TCR variants, a new computational method was used, one built on a probabilistic model of VDJ rearrangement. The raw public data were reprocessed by TCRdb itself: fastp quality trimming at Q25, MiXCR clonotype calling, in-frame beta chains only. Each entry is one CDR3 protein sequence, shown with its most common DNA and genes. None of the V and J calls come from the authors' own analysis; TCRdb made them. The sample data list about 220,000 distinct CDR3 sequences, and about 6.7% of these were observed just once. The ten largest clones add up to 12% to 15% of the sample. This receptor was obtained from a male donor with ankylosing spondylitis. Input material: blood, either unsorted or a sorted T cell fraction (not recorded which).

The CDR3 region reads CASSPSGGGYSNQPQHF. The nucleotide sequence is given as TGTGCCAGCAGCCCGTCAGGGGGGGGCTATAGCAATCAGCCCCAGCATTTT. The chain is assembled from TRBV3-1 and TRBJ1-5; 7 junctional bases match TRBD1. The CDR3 contains 17 residues, cysteine and phenylalanine counted. CDR3 DNA is the only sequence kept; it has 51 bases, read in frame from the first base. Germline trimming: 4 bases from V, 0 bases from J; junction bases outside gene matches: 9. From the germline V gene (reference sequence), CDR1 is LGHDT and CDR2 is YNNKEL.